This T cell receptor (beta chain) was sequenced in a study of blood T cell repertoires in COVID-19. There are 16 residues in the CDR3. Germline-derived CDR1 and CDR2 are SGHNT and YYREEE (reference sequence). Unmatched junction bases numbered 12, after V lost 4 bases and J lost 7 bases. The table came from immunoSEQ multiplex PCR; TCRdb's copy has only in-frame clones and leaves some out. Counted here are 150,000 to 200,000 clones, under 80% occurring once; the ten biggest clones make up about 17%. Participants were aged about 18 to 100 years, lived in 20 to 30 US areas, and enrolled virtually. The receptor was derived from a woman aged 50 to 65 with acute COVID-19. Sequenced sample: PBMCs or T cells enriched from blood (not recorded which). The V and J genes are TRBV5-4 and TRBJ1-5; TRBD1 matches 9 bases. For the CDR3, the DNA is TGTGCCAGCAGCCAAACAGGGGGCGCGGGAGTCCAGCCCCAGCATTTT. As protein: CASSQTGGAGVQPQHF.